This T cell receptor beta chain was captured in a study of blood T cell repertoires in COVID-19. Study-wide context: Samples representing acute and convalescent COVID-19 were sourced from the United States, Italy and Spain.

The table came from immunoSEQ multiplex PCR; TCRdb's copy has only in-frame clones and leaves some out. Counted here are roughly 140,000 clones, about 79% occurring once; the ten biggest clones make up about 6.8%. The CDR3 is 13 residues long. Trimming removed 7 bases from V and 8 bases from J; junction bases left unmatched: 7. This receptor was taken from a woman in her forties or fifties in a cohort sampled during active or convalescent COVID-19. V and J are TRBV12-3 or TRBV12-4 and TRBJ1-4, with 7 bases aligning to TRBD1. The material sequenced was peripheral blood. The CDR3 DNA reads TGTGCCAGCAAACGGGACAGTGAGGAAAAACTGTTTTTT. Its translation is CASKRDSEEKLFF.